This entry concerns a single T cell receptor beta chain. The data were produced by immunoSEQ multiplex PCR, yet TCRdb's version contains in-frame clones alone and is incomplete. There are 200,000 to 250,000 clones in the sample; about 95% occur only once, and around 1.5% lies in the top ten. These data originate in a study of control samples from healthy donors and cancer patients. The sequenced material came from blood. This clonotype was obtained from a man in his fifties or sixties in good health.

As DNA, the CDR3 is TGTGCCAGCAGCAAACCCCTTTCACCCCTCCACTTT. Its translation: CASSKPLSPLHF. The rearrangement links TRBV3-1 (or the pseudogene TRBV3-2) to TRBJ1-6, with no clear D. Germline V CDR1 and CDR2: LGHDT, YNNKEL (reference sequence). This CDR3 is built from 12 residues. Trimming removed 5 bases at V and 9 bases at J, with 8 bases between.